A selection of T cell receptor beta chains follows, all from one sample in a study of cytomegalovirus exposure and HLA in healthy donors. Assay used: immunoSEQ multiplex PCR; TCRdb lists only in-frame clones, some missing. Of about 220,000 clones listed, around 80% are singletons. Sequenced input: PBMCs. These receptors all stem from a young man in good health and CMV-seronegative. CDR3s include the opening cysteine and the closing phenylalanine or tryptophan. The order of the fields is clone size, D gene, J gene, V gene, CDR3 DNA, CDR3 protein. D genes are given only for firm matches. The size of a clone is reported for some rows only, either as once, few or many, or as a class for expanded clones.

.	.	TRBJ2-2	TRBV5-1	TGCGCCAGCAGCTCCCCGGGTGGAGGGCCCGGGGAGCTGTTTTTT	CASSSPGGGPGELFF
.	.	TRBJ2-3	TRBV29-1	TGCAGCGTTGAGGCCCAGGCTGCAGATACGCAGTATTTT	CSVEAQAADTQYF
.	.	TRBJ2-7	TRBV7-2	TGTGCCAGCAGTCGTTCCTACGAGCAGTACTTC	CASSRSYEQYF
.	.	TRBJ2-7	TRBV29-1	TGCAGCGTTGCAGTAGCCCATAATCAGTACTTC	CSVAVAHNQYF
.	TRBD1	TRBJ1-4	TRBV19	TGTGCCAGTAGTATATCCCGGACAGGCGGTGTTACTTTGGAACTGTTTTTT	CASSISRTGGVTLELFF
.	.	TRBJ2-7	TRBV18	TGTGCCAGCTCACCTCCGGACAGCGGGAACTACGAGCAGTACTTC	CASSPPDSGNYEQYF
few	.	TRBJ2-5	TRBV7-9	TGTGCCAGCAGCTTAGTAACAGTCCAAGAGACCCAGTACTTC	CASSLVTVQETQYF
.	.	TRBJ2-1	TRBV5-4	TGTGCCAGCAGCTTGGCGACATCGAATGAGCAGTTCTTC	CASSLATSNEQFF
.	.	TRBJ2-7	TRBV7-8	TGTGCCAGCAGCCCCCTACTCAACGTTCCCTACGAGCAGTACTTC	CASSPLLNVPYEQYF
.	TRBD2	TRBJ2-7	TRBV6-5	TGTGCCAGCAGTTACCACGGCGGGAGCGTGGCCTACGAGCAGTACTTC	CASSYHGGSVAYEQYF
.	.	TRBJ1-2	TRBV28	TGTGCCAGCCGTCATCCGGGGTATGGCTACACCTTC	CASRHPGYGYTF
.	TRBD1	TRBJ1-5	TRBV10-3	TGTGCCATCAGTTGGACAGGGGGCGGGCAGCCCCAGCATTTT	CAISWTGGGQPQHF
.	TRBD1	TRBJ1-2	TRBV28	TGTGCCAGCGCAAAAACGGGACAGGCCATGTCTGGCTACACCTTC	CASAKTGQAMSGYTF
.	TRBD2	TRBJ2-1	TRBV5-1	TGCGCCAGCAGCGCCGGGACTAGCGGGAACAATGAGCAGTTCTTC	CASSAGTSGNNEQFF
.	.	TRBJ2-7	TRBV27	TGTGCCAGCGGCATCGACTCCTACAACTCCTACGAGCAGTACTTC	CASGIDSYNSYEQYF
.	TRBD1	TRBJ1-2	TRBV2	TGTGCCAGACAGGGGGCTGAGAGTGGCTACACCTTC	CARQGAESGYTF
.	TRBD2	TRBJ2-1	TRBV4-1	TGCGCCAGCAGCCAACCGGGACTAGCGGTCCTCAATGAGCAGTTCTTC	CASSQPGLAVLNEQFF